What follows is one TCR beta chain and its context. Read coverage stops 3 residues before the CDR3 terminus; the germline J gene supplies the remainder. J gave up 0 bases and V 5 bases, and 5 bases lay outside the gene matches. The CDR3 has 15 residues. Germline values: CDR1 MDHEN, CDR2 SYDVKM. Dot-blot hybridization genotyped cervical HPV amplified with MY09/MY11 PCR. The data belong to a study of T cells in women clearing cervical HPV infection. TCR beta CDR3 amplified by multiplex PCR from about 1200 ng genomic DNA. Repertoires were generated with immunoSEQ multiplex PCR, while TCRdb's copy carries only in-frame clones and drops some. The listing records about 33,000 clones.

Sequences were obtained from blood buffy coat. This receptor was identified in a woman aged 18-70 years with a cervical HPV16 infection that either progressed to CIN3+ or cleared (not recorded which). This chain joins TRBV28 and TRBJ2-3; TRBD1 agrees at 7 bases. CDR3 sequence: CASSRGGTSTDTQYF. CDR3 bases read: TGTGCCAGCAGTAGAGGGGGCACAAGCACAGATACG.